This T cell receptor (beta chain) appears in the sequencing data of a study of blood T cells in healthy people across ages. Germline CDR1 reads PRHDT; CDR2 reads FYEKMQ (reference sequence). V shed 1 base, J shed 4 bases, and the junction held 13 bases outside the gene matches. This CDR3 comprises 18 residues. A J-beta primer mix and a sample-barcoded 5' primer were used in a second PCR of roughly 7 to 12 cycles. TCRdb re-called the 5' RACE reads through MiXCR, storing one row per CDR3 protein. The sample holds about 760,000 distinct CDR3 sequences, around 25% seen once. A further study also used this sample, focusing on T cells of mothers and their children.

Sequenced sample: blood. The genes are TRBV13 and TRBJ1-3; TRBD1 matches at 7 bases. The TCR originated in a boy between 10 and 17 years old in good health. For the CDR3, the DNA is TGTGCCAGCAGCTTAGAGGGGATGGGACAGTCGGCGGGAAACACCATATATTTT. It codes for CASSLEGMGQSAGNTIYF.